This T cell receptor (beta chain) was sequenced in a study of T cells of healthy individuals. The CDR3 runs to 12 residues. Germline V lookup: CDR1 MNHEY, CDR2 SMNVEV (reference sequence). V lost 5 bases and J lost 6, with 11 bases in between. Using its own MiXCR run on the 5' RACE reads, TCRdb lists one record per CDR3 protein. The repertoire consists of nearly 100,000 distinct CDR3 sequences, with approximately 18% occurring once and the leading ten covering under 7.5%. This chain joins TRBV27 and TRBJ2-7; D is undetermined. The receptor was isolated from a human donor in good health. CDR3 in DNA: TGTGCCAGCAGTCCCTCAGGATCCGAGCAGTACTTC. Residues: CASSPSGSEQYF.